This entry describes one TCR beta chain. This entry comes from a study of blood T cell repertoires in COVID-19. Study at large: The samples span acute and convalescent COVID-19 from the United States, Italy and Spain.

Trimming took off 1 base at V and 3 bases at J, with 10 bases between the two ends. This CDR3 is built from 14 residues. Germline lookup yields CDR1 LNHNV and CDR2 YYDKDF (reference sequence). In the original analysis: Counts of nucleated cells, estimated from reference gene primer amplification, were obtained. The data were produced by immunoSEQ multiplex PCR, yet TCRdb's version contains in-frame clones alone and is incomplete. D and trimming were read from the DNA, whereas the V and J calls and clone size are those reported in that table. Of 200,000 to 250,000 clones in the sample, 75% to 90% were seen once.

What was sequenced was peripheral blood. This sequence was found in a woman in her thirties or forties with acute or convalescent COVID-19. The V call is TRBV15, the J call TRBJ2-7, with D possibly being TRBD1 (5 bases). CDR3 sequence reads: CATSRVDSSYEQYV. CDR3 DNA: TGTGCCACCAGCAGAGTAGACAGCAGCTACGAGCAGTACGTC.